The 21 T cell receptor beta chains in this list originate from one sample, sequenced in a study of monozygotic twins with inflammatory bowel disease. One entry per CDR3 protein, without DNA, is what TCRdb gives after re-calling the 5' RACE reads. This sample's table reports under 350,000 distinct CDR3 sequences. The sequencing sample was made of blood. These receptors all come from a human donor with ulcerative colitis or Crohn's disease, or a healthy co-twin of an affected twin (not recorded which).

J is TRBJ1-2 and V is TRBV4-1. Per germline, CDR1 MGHRA and CDR2 YSYEKL. The CDR3 has 13 amino acids. CDR3 residues: CASSHPLAYGYTF.

V and J are TRBV6-1 and TRBJ2-2; TCRdb's assignment of TRBD1 cannot be checked, as there is no DNA. The CDR3 covers 15 residues. The germline CDR1 and CDR2 sequences are MNHNS and SASEGT. This CDR3 reads CASRLQGASAGELFF.

V and J are TRBV24-1 and TRBJ2-3; TCRdb returns TRBD1, unconfirmable since there is no DNA. Germline V gives CDR1 KGHDR, CDR2 SFDVKD. The CDR3 length is 15 residues. The CDR3 protein is CATSDSGGRADTQYF.

The rearrangement links TRBV6-2 or TRBV6-3 to TRBJ2-7; the TCRdb D gene call, TRBD2, has no DNA to confirm it. The CDR3 sequence is 14 residues long. The germline CDR1 and CDR2 sequences are MNHEY and SVGEGT. CDR3 region: CASSKRLSSYEQYF.

The chain recombines TRBV20-1 with TRBJ1-4. The germline gives CDR1 DFQATT, CDR2 SNEGSKA (reference sequence). The CDR3 consists of 12 residues. CDR3: CSARVGPEKLFF.

This rearrangement joins TRBV7-8 to TRBJ2-5; TCRdb's D call, TRBD1, is unchecked because there is no DNA. CDR1 SGHVS and CDR2 FQNEAQ come from the germline V gene. This CDR3 has 13 amino acids. CDR3 protein: CANGADPAETQYF.

V usage is TRBV28 and J usage is TRBJ2-1; TCRdb outputs TRBD2, but without DNA this stays unchecked. In germline, CDR1 is MDHEN, CDR2 SYDVKM. This CDR3 contains 16 residues. This CDR3 is CASSPKRESSYNEQFF.

V is TRBV5-4 and J is TRBJ2-1; TCRdb's D call, TRBD1, is unchecked because there is no DNA. Germline V CDR1 and CDR2: SGHNT, YYREEE (reference sequence). This CDR3 comprises 16 residues. The CDR3 sequence: CASSLSRGGKYNEQFF.

The chain is built from TRBV20-1 and TRBJ2-7; TCRdb selects TRBD2, and the lack of DNA leaves this call unchecked. The CDR3 is 14 residues long. Germline CDR1 and CDR2: DFQATT and SNEGSKA (reference sequence). CDR3: CSTGGSGVTYEQYF.

The chain joins TRBV7-9 to TRBJ1-5; TCRdb's assignment of TRBD1 cannot be checked, as there is no DNA. CDR1 is SEHNR, CDR2 FQNEAQ, per germline (reference sequence). The CDR3 is 15 residues long. CDR3 in amino acids: CASSLGDRVNQPQHF.

CDR3 sequence reads: CASTTSGYEQYF. The chain couples TRBV3-1 to TRBJ2-7; the TCRdb call, TRBD2, lacks DNA for checking. The CDR3 totals 12 residues. The germline V gene encodes CDR1 LGHDT and CDR2 YNNKEL (reference sequence).

The V call is TRBV20-1, the J call TRBJ2-3; TCRdb's D call of TRBD2 is untestable without DNA. Germline V gene sequence: CDR1 DFQATT, CDR2 SNEGSKA (reference sequence). The CDR3 has 15 amino acids. CDR3 protein: CSARDRGKSTDTQYF.

The chain uses TRBV6-1 and TRBJ2-5; TCRdb indicates TRBD1, and absent DNA this call remains unverified. This CDR3 region has 15 residues. Per the germline V gene, CDR1 is MNHNS and CDR2 is SASEGT. The CDR3 is CASSQGQGLWETQYF.

V is TRBV12-3 or TRBV12-4 and J is TRBJ2-1; TCRdb returns TRBD1, unconfirmable since there is no DNA. The CDR3 is 14 residues long. CDR3 amino acids: CASSFRARRGEQFF.

This rearrangement joins TRBV20-1 to TRBJ2-7; lacking DNA, the TRBD1 call made by TCRdb goes unchecked. Per the germline V gene, CDR1 is DFQATT and CDR2 is SNEGSKA (reference sequence). The CDR3 consists of 12 residues. The CDR3 protein is CSATLTTLEQYF.

This chain connects TRBV9 to TRBJ2-7; absent DNA, TCRdb's TRBD1 call cannot be checked. Germline CDR1 and CDR2: SGDLS and YYNGEE. The CDR3 extends over 15 amino acids. The CDR3 here is CASSVFGTGHLGQYF.

This chain links TRBV5-6 with TRBJ2-1; TCRdb returns TRBD2, unconfirmable since there is no DNA. Germline lookup yields CDR1 SGHDT and CDR2 YYEEEE. The CDR3 is made up of 13 amino acids. CDR3: CASSLVEGHEQFF.

The chain employs TRBV7-9 and TRBJ1-3. Germline CDR1 SEHNR, CDR2 FQNEAQ (reference sequence). This CDR3 has 16 residues. This chain's CDR3 is CASSLEGMSSGNTIYF.

V and J are TRBV6-5 and TRBJ2-4; the TCRdb D gene call, TRBD1, has no DNA to confirm it. From germline, CDR1 is MNHEY and CDR2 SVGAGI. This CDR3 is 15 amino acids long. CDR3: CASSLRGEAKNIQYF.

V is TRBV11-2 and J is TRBJ2-1; TCRdb's assignment of TRBD2 cannot be checked, as there is no DNA. The germline V gene encodes CDR1 SGHAT and CDR2 FQNNGV. This CDR3 is 15 amino acids long. CDR3 residues: CASSSVRGGYNEQFF.

The rearrangement uses TRBV12-3 or TRBV12-4 and TRBJ2-5; TCRdb's D gene call, TRBD2, goes unchecked for lack of DNA. The CDR3 spans 16 residues. CDR3 residues: CASSFRSGGNQETQYF.